The clone carrying this T cell receptor beta chain was found once. The sample originates from a study of T cell changes during pregnancy in multiple sclerosis. Some clones are missing from TCRdb's copy, which holds only in-frame ones; the method was immunoSEQ multiplex PCR. The sample has 50,000 to 60,000 clones, approximately 86% seen once. The germline V gene has CDR1 LNHDA and CDR2 SQIVND (reference sequence). This CDR3 has 14 residues. V was pared by 4 bases and J by 5 bases, with 12 bases between. Sample: CD4+ T cells from peripheral blood mononuclear cells, taken in the third trimester of pregnancy. This sequence was found in a female donor with multiple sclerosis, enrolled in a pregnancy study. The gene calls are TRBV19 and TRBJ2-1; D perhaps matches TRBD2 (6 bases). The CDR3 is CASSTAWGDNEQFF. Written as DNA, the CDR3 is TGTGCCAGTAGTACAGCGTGGGGGGACAATGAGCAGTTCTTC.